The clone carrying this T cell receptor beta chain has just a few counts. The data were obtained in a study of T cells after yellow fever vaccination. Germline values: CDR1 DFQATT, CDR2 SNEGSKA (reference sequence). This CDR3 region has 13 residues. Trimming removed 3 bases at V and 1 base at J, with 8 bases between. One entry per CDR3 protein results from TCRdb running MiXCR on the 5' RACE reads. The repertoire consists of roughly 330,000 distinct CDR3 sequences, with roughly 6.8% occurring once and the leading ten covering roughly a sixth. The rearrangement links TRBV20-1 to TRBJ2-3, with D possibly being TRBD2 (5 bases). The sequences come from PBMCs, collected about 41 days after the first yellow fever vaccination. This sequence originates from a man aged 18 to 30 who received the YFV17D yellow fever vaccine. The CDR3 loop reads CSARFSGTDTQYF. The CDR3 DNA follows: TGCAGTGCTAGGTTTAGCGGCACAGATACGCAGTATTTT.